One sample yielded the 10 T cell receptor beta chains listed below, sequenced in a study of CD8+ T cells in alopecia areata. Treatment of the sample: oral pan-JAK inhibitor, 5-10 mg twice daily. cDNA prepared by RNA extraction and subsequent reverse transcription served as the template for sequencing. Sequenced by immunoSEQ multiplex PCR; TCRdb stores in-frame clones only, minus some. The data contain under 150,000 clones, 56% of them seen just once; the ten biggest clones take up under 3.5%. Sequenced here: CD4+ T cells sorted from blood, sampled at week 24, from a patient treated with tofacitinib. The source is a human donor with alopecia areata.

The chain recombines TRBV29-1 with TRBJ1-2; D is unclear. CDR1 is SQVTM, CDR2 ANQGSEA, per germline. Trimming stripped 7 bases from V and 6 bases from J, with 15 bases between. CDR3 length: 12 residues. The CDR3 spells CSAESRVDGYTF. CDR3 nucleotide sequence: TGCAGCGCCGAGTCCCGGGTTGATGGCTACACCTTC. Full variable domain (remainder filled in from reference TRBV29-1 and TRBJ1-2): SAVISQKPSRDICQRGTSLTIQCQVDSQVTMMFWYRQQPGQSLTLIATANQGSEATYESGFVIDKFPISRPNLTFSTLTVSNMSPEDSSIYLCSAESRVDGYTFGSGTRLTVV.

V usage is TRBV5-6 and J usage is TRBJ2-5; 13 bases line up with TRBD2. The CDR3 spans 15 residues. CDR1 SGHDT and CDR2 YYEEEE come from the germline V gene. Trimming cost V 5 bases and J 5 bases; bases outside gene matches: 6. DNA for the CDR3: TGTGCCAGCAGTCGGACTAGCGGGGGAGGGGAGACCCAGTACTTC. Amino acids: CASSRTSGGGETQYF.

This clone was seen a handful of times. The rearrangement joins TRBV29-1 to TRBJ1-1, with a tentative D call TRBD1 (6 bases). The CDR3 covers 12 residues. The V end lost 6 bases, the J end lost 1 base, and 9 bases lay between the germline ends. Per the germline V gene, CDR1 is SQVTM and CDR2 is ANQGSEA. CDR3 in amino acids: CSVGQQNTEAFF. Written as DNA, the CDR3 is TGCAGCGTCGGACAGCAGAACACTGAAGCTTTCTTT.

The genes are TRBV5-1 and TRBJ2-1, with no clear D. The CDR3 totals 15 residues. V lost 4 bases, J lost 5 bases, and 16 bases lay in between. The germline V gene has CDR1 SGHRS and CDR2 YFSETQ. As DNA, the CDR3 is TGCGCCAGCAGCCCCTTTCCGGACGGTCACAATGAGCAGTTCTTC. Translated, it gives CASSPFPDGHNEQFF.

The CDR3 DNA sequence: TGTGCCAGCAGTGAAGCGGGGGGGGCCAATCAGCCCCAGCATTTT. Protein sequence: CASSEAGGANQPQHF. This sequence joins TRBV2 and TRBJ1-5, with a possible D match to TRBD1 (6 bases). Germline CDR1 is SNHLY and CDR2 is FYNNEI. This CDR3 comprises 15 residues. The germline V and J ends were trimmed by 0 bases and 3 bases, with 9 bases remaining between them.

A single count supports this clone. The chain uses TRBV15 and TRBJ2-5; 8 nucleotides line up with TRBD2. CDR3 size: 16 residues. Germline loops: CDR1 LNHNV, CDR2 YYDKDF (reference sequence). With 3 bases clipped from V and 5 bases from J, the junction kept 11 bases outside the gene matches. The CDR3: CATSRGAGVGRETQYF. CDR3 DNA sequence: TGTGCCACCAGCAGGGGAGCGGGGGTCGGTCGGGAGACCCAGTACTTC.

The genes are TRBV29-1 and TRBJ1-2; D unresolved. Germline CDR1 SQVTM, CDR2 ANQGSEA. CDR3 length: 15 amino acids. Trimming pared 1 base from V and 4 bases from J, leaving 16 bases between. The CDR3: CSVEGASSPVYGYTF. The CDR3 DNA sequence: TGCAGCGTTGAAGGGGCCTCCTCCCCCGTCTATGGCTACACCTTC.

This CDR3 is CSVEGGTGGYTF. The CDR3 DNA reads TGCAGCGTTGAAGGAGGGACGGGTGGCTACACCTTC. The V call is TRBV29-1, the J call TRBJ1-2; maybe TRBD1 (5 bases). CDR1 is SQVTM, CDR2 ANQGSEA, per germline. Trimming removed 1 base from V and 7 bases from J, with 10 bases in between. CDR3 length: 12 amino acids.

In regard to this clone: The CDR3 does not end in the conserved phenylalanine or tryptophan, so this is likely a read error. This chain joins TRBV7-2 and TRBJ2-7; either TRBD1 or TRBD2 may supply D (6 bases each). CDR3 length: 16 amino acids. Germline assignment: CDR1 SGHTA and CDR2 FQGNSA. The V gene lost 5 bases and the J gene lost 3 bases, with 20 bases spanning the gap. CDR3 nucleotide sequence: TGTGCCAGCAGCCCTAGGGTATTGAGGGGGGACTACGAGCAGTACCTC. It is translated as CASSPRVLRGDYEQYL.

This clone has a handful of counts. This chain connects TRBV29-1 to TRBJ1-1; tentative D call: TRBD1 (6 bases). V shed 4 bases and J shed 0 bases, with 9 bases lying between them. CDR3 length: 13 amino acids. CDR1 and CDR2 from the germline V gene are SQVTM and ANQGSEA. CDR3 DNA sequence: TGCAGCGTTGGGGGACAAATGAACACTGAAGCTTTCTTT. Translated, it gives CSVGGQMNTEAFF.